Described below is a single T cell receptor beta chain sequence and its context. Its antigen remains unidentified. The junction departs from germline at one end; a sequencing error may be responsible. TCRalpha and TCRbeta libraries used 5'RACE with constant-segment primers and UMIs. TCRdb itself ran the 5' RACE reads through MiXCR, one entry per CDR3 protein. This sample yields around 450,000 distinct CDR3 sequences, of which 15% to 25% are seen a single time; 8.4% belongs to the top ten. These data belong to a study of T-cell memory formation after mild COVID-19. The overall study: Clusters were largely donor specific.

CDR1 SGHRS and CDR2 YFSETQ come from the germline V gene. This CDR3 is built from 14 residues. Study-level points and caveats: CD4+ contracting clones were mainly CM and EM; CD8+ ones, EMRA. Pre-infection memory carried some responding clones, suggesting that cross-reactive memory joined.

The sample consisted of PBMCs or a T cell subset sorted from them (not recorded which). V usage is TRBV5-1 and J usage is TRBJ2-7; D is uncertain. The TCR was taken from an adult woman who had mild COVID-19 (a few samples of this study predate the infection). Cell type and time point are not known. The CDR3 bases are TGCGTCAGCAGCTTGGCTCCCCCCTTCTACGAGCAGTACTTC. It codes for CVSSLAPPFYEQYF.